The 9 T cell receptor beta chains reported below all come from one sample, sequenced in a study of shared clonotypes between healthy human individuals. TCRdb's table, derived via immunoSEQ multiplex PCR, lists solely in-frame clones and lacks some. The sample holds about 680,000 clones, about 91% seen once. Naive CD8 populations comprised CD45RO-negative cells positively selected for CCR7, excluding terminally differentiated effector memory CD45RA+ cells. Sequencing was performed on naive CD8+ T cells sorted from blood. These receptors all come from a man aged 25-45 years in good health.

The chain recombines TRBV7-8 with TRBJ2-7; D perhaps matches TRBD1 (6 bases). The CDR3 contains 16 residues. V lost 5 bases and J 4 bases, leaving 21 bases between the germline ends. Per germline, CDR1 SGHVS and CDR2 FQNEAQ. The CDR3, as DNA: TGTGCCAGCAGCCTGGACAGAAGAAAAACATTATACGAGCAGTACTTC. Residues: CASSLDRRKTLYEQYF.

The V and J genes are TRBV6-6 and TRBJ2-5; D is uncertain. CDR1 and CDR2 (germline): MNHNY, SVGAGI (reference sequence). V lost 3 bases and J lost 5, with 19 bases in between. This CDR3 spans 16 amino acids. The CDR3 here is CASSYYVGAFPETQYF. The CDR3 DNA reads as TGTGCCAGCAGTTATTATGTAGGAGCCTTCCCCGAGACCCAGTACTTC.

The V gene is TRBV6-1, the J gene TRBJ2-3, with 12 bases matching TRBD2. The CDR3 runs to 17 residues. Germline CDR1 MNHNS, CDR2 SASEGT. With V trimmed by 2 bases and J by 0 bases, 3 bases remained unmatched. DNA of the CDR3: TGTGCCAGCAGTGAAATGGGGACTAGCGGGAGCACAGATACGCAGTATTTT. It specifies CASSEMGTSGSTDTQYF.

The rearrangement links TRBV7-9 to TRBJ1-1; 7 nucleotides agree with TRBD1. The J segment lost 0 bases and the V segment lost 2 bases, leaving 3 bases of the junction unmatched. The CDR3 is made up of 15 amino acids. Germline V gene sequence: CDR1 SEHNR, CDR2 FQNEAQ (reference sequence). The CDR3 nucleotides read TGTGCCAGCAGCTTAATACAGGGGTTGAACACTGAAGCTTTCTTT. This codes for CASSLIQGLNTEAFF.

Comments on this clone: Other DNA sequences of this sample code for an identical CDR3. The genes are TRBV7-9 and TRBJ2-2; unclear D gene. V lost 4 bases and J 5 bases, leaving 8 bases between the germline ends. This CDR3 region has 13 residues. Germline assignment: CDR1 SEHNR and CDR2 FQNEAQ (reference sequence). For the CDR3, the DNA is TGTGCCAGCAGCTCGAGCTCGACCGGGGAGCTGTTTTTT. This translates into CASSSSSTGELFF. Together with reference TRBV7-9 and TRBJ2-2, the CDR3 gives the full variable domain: DTGVSQNPRHKITKRGQNVTFRCDPISEHNRLYWYRQTLGQGPEFLTYFQNEAQLEKSRLLSDRFSAERPKGSFSTLEIQRTEQGDSAMYLCASSSSSTGELFFGEGSRLTVL.

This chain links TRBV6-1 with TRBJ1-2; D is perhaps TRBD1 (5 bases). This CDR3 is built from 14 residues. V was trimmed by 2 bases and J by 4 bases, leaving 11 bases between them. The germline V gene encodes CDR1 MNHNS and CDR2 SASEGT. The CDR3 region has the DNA TGTGCCAGCAGTGAAAATGGGGGGACCTATGGCTACACCTTC. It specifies CASSENGGTYGYTF.

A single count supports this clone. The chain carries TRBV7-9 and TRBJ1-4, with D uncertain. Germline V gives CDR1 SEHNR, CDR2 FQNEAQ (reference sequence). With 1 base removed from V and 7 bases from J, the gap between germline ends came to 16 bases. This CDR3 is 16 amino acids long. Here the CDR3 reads CASSLGSELGFEKLFF. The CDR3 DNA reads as TGTGCCAGCAGCTTAGGGAGCGAGCTGGGGTTTGAAAAACTGTTTTTT.

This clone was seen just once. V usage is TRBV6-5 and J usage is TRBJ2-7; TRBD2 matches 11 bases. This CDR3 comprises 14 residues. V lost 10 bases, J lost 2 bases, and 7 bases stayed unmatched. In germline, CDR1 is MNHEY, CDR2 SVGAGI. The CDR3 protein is CATATSGRTYEQYF. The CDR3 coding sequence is TGTGCCACCGCTACTAGCGGGAGAACCTACGAGCAGTACTTC.

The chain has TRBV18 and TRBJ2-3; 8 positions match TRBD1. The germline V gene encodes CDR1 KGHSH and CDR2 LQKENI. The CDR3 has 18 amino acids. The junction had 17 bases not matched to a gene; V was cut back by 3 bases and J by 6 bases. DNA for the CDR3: TGTGCCAGCTCACCGGTAGGACAGGGCCTACCGGGCCCGGATACGCAGTATTTT. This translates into CASSPVGQGLPGPDTQYF.